The rows below give T cell receptor beta chains drawn from one sample of a study of blood T cells in healthy people across ages. MiXCR was run by TCRdb on the 5' RACE reads, yielding one entry per CDR3 protein. Of hundreds of thousands of distinct CDR3 sequences listed, around 48% are singletons. The sample consisted of blood. The receptors originated from a man under 40 in good health. CDR3s include the opening cysteine and the closing phenylalanine or tryptophan. The D gene is left open where the match is weak. Expanded clones get a size class; other rows say once, few or many, or leave the size out.

TRBJ1-1	TRBV11-1	-	few	CASSLESRTEAFF	TGTGCCAGCAGCTTAGAGAGCCGCACTGAAGCTTTCTTT
TRBJ1-2	TRBV29-1	TRBD1	few	CSVVQGAVYGYTF	TGCAGCGTTGTGCAGGGGGCAGTCTATGGCTACACCTTC
TRBJ1-5	TRBV20-1	TRBD1	-	CSADRGLGNQPQHF	TGCAGTGCTGACAGGGGATTAGGCAATCAGCCCCAGCATTTT
TRBJ2-7	TRBV4-3	-	few	CASSQDLDISYEQYF	TGCGCCAGCAGCCAAGATCTAGACATCTCCTACGAGCAGTACTTC
TRBJ2-7	TRBV20-1	TRBD1	few	CSARPRDRGFYEQYF	TGCAGTGCTAGACCCCGGGACAGGGGCTTCTACGAGCAGTACTTC
TRBJ2-3	TRBV9	-	-	CASSVEDFGPGGTDTQYF	-
TRBJ1-1	TRBV7-9	TRBD1	-	CASSLKQGRTEAFF	TGTGCCAGCAGCTTAAAACAGGGGAGGACTGAAGCTTTCTTT
TRBJ1-2	TRBV12-3/TRBV12-4	-	-	CASKYVGGSGYTF	TGTGCCAGCAAGTACGTCGGGGGGAGTGGCTACACCTTC
TRBJ1-4	TRBV18	-	-	CASSPPFATNEKLFF	TGTGCCAGCTCACCACCTTTCGCAACTAATGAAAAACTGTTTTTT
TRBJ2-1	TRBV20-1	-	-	CSATRRQGTYNEQFF	TGCAGTGCTACTAGGAGGCAGGGCACCTACAATGAGCAGTTCTTC
TRBJ1-1	TRBV6-2/TRBV6-3	TRBD1	few	CASSRLDRGHTEAFF	TGTGCCAGCAGCCGACTCGACAGGGGACACACTGAAGCTTTCTTT
TRBJ2-7	TRBV7-2	-	few	CASSLSKRPYEQYF	TGTGCCAGCAGCTTATCCAAAAGGCCCTACGAGCAGTACTTC
TRBJ2-7	TRBV7-7	TRBD1	few	CASSLEQGARYF	TGTGCTAGCAGCCTAGAACAGGGGGCGAGGTACTTC
TRBJ1-5	TRBV12-3/TRBV12-4	TRBD1	few	CASSPGTAQHF	TGTGCCAGCAGCCCCGGGACAGCCCAGCATTTT
TRBJ1-2	TRBV7-2	TRBD1	-	CASSLEGAYYGYTF	TGTGCCAGCAGCTTAGAGGGGGCCTACTATGGCTACACCTTC
TRBJ2-3	TRBV7-2	-	-	CASQAPSPADTQYF	TGTGCCAGCCAAGCCCCAAGTCCCGCAGATACGCAGTATTTT
TRBJ2-2	TRBV5-1	TRBD1	-	CASSNPTGAPGELFF	TGCGCCAGCAGTAACCCAACAGGGGCACCCGGGGAGCTGTTTTTT
TRBJ2-7	TRBV7-9	-	-	CASSSLTASYEQYF	TGTGCCAGCAGCTCACTGACAGCCTCCTACGAGCAGTACTTC
TRBJ2-3	TRBV27	TRBD2	-	CASSSLTSGGSDTQYF	TGTGCCAGCAGTTCCCTGACTAGCGGGGGATCAGATACGCAGTATTTT
TRBJ2-7	TRBV6-1	-	few	CALLREPTRSTDEQYF	TGTGCCCTTCTCAGAGAACCCACCCGGAGTACGGACGAGCAGTACTTC
TRBJ1-6	TRBV28	TRBD1	few	CASSSGTGINSPLHF	TGTGCCAGCAGTTCCGGGACAGGGATAAATTCACCCCTCCACTTT
TRBJ2-1	TRBV9	TRBD2	-	CASSGGASGVYNEQFF	TGTGCCAGCAGCGGAGGGGCTAGCGGAGTCTACAATGAGCAGTTCTTC
TRBJ2-1	TRBV12-3/TRBV12-4	TRBD2	few	CASSLGGTEQFF	TGTGCCAGCAGTTTGGGAGGGACGGAGCAGTTCTTC
TRBJ2-4	TRBV20-1	-	-	CSARDPGAKNIQYF	TGCAGTGCTAGAGATCCGGGGGCCAAAAACATTCAGTACTTC
TRBJ1-6	TRBV7-2	-	-	CASRDRDGYSPLHF	TGTGCCAGCAGAGATAGGGACGGCTATTCACCCCTCCACTTT
TRBJ2-7	TRBV5-1	-	few	CASSLGDSRRYF	TGCGCCAGCAGCTTGGGAGACAGCCGAAGGTACTTC
TRBJ2-3	TRBV7-2	-	-	CASSLKADLDTQYF	TGTGCCAGCAGCTTAAAAGCGGATCTAGATACGCAGTATTTT
TRBJ1-6	TRBV4-1	-	few	CASSQVKGVSPLHF	TGCGCCAGCAGCCAAGTTAAAGGGGTATCACCCCTCCACTTT
TRBJ2-2	TRBV7-2	-	-	CASGGGPPGELFF	TGTGCCAGCGGCGGGGGCCCTCCCGGGGAGCTGTTTTTT
TRBJ2-1	TRBV6-2/TRBV6-3	TRBD1	few	CASSLGQGMFF	TGTGCCAGCAGTTTGGGACAGGGGATGTTCTTC
TRBJ2-7	TRBV9	-	-	CASSVGDPSSYEQYF	TGTGCCAGCAGCGTAGGGGACCCCTCCTCCTACGAGCAGTACTTC
TRBJ2-7	TRBV27	-	-	CASSLSWTVGEQYF	TGTGCCAGCAGTTTATCATGGACAGTGGGAGAGCAGTACTTC
TRBJ1-6	TRBV18	-	-	CASSPLETVANSPLHF	TGTGCCAGCTCACCACTCGAAACAGTTGCGAATTCACCCCTCCACTTT
TRBJ1-2	TRBV4-2	-	many	CASSQETTAIFYGYTF	TGTGCCAGCAGCCAAGAGACAACAGCGATATTCTATGGCTACACCTTC
TRBJ1-1	TRBV4-3	-	-	CASSQVTYTNTEAFF	TGCGCCAGCAGCCAAGTTACCTACACGAACACTGAAGCTTTCTTT
TRBJ2-3	TRBV13	TRBD1	few	CASRDLRGQGDADTQYF	TGTGCCAGCAGAGATCTCAGGGGACAGGGGGACGCAGATACGCAGTATTTT
TRBJ2-7	TRBV11-1	TRBD2	few	CASSPGLAGTREQYF	TGTGCCAGCAGCCCCGGACTAGCGGGGACTCGGGAGCAGTACTTC
TRBJ2-7	TRBV28	-	-	CASSPRLLRGQYF	TGTGCCAGCAGTCCAAGACTCCTCCGGGGGCAGTACTTC
TRBJ1-4	TRBV6-5	-	many	CASSYSITTNEKLFF	TGTGCCAGCAGTTACTCGATCACAACTAATGAAAAACTGTTTTTT
TRBJ2-7	TRBV2	TRBD1	-	CASSGLGDRGYEQYF	TGTGCCAGCAGTGGTTTAGGGGACAGGGGCTACGAGCAGTACTTC
TRBJ2-3	TRBV20-1	-	-	CSAPTRVFGTDTQYF	TGCAGTGCCCCTACCCGGGTCTTCGGCACAGATACGCAGTATTTT
TRBJ2-1	TRBV9	-	-	CASSGGETSMKQFF	TGTGCCAGTAGCGGTGGGGAAACTTCCATGAAGCAGTTCTTC
TRBJ1-1	TRBV20-1	TRBD1	-	CSVGTANTEAFF	TGCAGTGTTGGGACAGCAAACACTGAAGCTTTCTTT
TRBJ2-7	TRBV3-1	-	few	CASSQRAAYEQYF	TGTGCCAGCAGCCAACGGGCTGCCTACGAGCAGTACTTC
TRBJ2-1	TRBV29-1	-	few	CSAHFPLLGSTGDEQFF	TGCAGCGCCCACTTCCCTCTATTGGGGAGCACGGGGGATGAGCAGTTCTTC
TRBJ2-7	TRBV6-4	-	few	CASSDSPESREQYF	TGTGCCAGCAGTGACTCCCCCGAATCGAGGGAGCAGTACTTC
TRBJ2-1	TRBV7-2	TRBD2	-	CASTFLAGDNEQFF	TGTGCCAGCACCTTCCTAGCGGGGGACAATGAGCAGTTCTTC
TRBJ2-1	TRBV5-1	TRBD1	few	CASSLNLRRTGNEQFF	TGCGCCAGCAGCTTGAACCTCCGTCGGACAGGGAATGAGCAGTTCTTC
TRBJ2-1	TRBV6-5	-	-	CASTQRRGEQFF	TGTGCCAGCACTCAAAGGAGGGGCGAGCAGTTCTTC
TRBJ2-7	TRBV11-3	-	-	CAGSGRGDEQYF	TGTGCCGGCAGCGGGCGAGGCGACGAGCAGTACTTC
TRBJ1-2	TRBV2	-	-	CASSMRGGDGYTF	TGTGCCAGCAGTATGCGGGGCGGCGATGGCTACACCTTC
TRBJ2-7	TRBV6-1	-	-	CASSEAQRLSHEQYF	TGTGCCAGCAGTGAAGCTCAACGATTGAGTCACGAGCAGTACTTC
TRBJ2-6	TRBV4-3	-	-	CASSQETGTLSGANVLTF	TGCGCCAGCAGCCAAGAGACAGGGACTCTCTCTGGGGCCAACGTCCTGACTTTC
TRBJ2-1	TRBV18	-	-	CASSPQRATYNEQFF	TGTGCCAGCTCACCACAAAGGGCTACGTACAATGAGCAGTTCTTC
TRBJ2-7	TRBV4-3	-	-	CASSQGMTRSHEQYF	TGCGCCAGCAGCCAAGGAATGACTAGGTCCCACGAGCAGTACTTC
TRBJ2-7	TRBV29-1	-	few	CSAFTGDLSYEQYF	TGCAGCGCCTTTACAGGTGACCTCTCCTACGAGCAGTACTTC
TRBJ1-6	TRBV12-3/TRBV12-4	TRBD1	-	CACQGASSYNSPLHF	TGTGCCTGCCAGGGGGCAAGCTCCTATAATTCACCCCTCCACTTT
TRBJ1-2	TRBV6-5	-	-	CASSYSTWGGNYGYTF	TGTGCCAGCAGTTACTCGACGTGGGGAGGCAACTATGGCTACACCTTC
TRBJ1-2	TRBV4-1	-	-	CASSQTQGLRRNYGYTF	TGCGCCAGCAGCCAGACGCAGGGCCTCAGGAGGAACTATGGCTACACCTTC